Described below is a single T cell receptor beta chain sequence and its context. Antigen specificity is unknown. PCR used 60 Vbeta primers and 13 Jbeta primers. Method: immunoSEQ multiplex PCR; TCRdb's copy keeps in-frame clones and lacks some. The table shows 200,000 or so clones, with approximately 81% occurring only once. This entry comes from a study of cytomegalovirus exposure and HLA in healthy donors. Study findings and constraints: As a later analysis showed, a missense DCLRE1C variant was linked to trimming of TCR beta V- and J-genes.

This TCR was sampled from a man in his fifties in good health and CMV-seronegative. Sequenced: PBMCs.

CDR3 sequence (DNA): TGTGCCACGGGACAGGGCCCCTCACCCCTCCACTTT. Translating it yields CATGQGPSPLHF. The chain joins TRBV5-5 to TRBJ1-6, with 9 nucleotides matching TRBD1. Losses at the gene ends were 9 bases for V and 10 bases for J; bases not matched to a gene: 5. This CDR3 is built from 12 residues. Germline V CDR1 and CDR2: SGHKS, YYEKEE (reference sequence). Full variable domain (remainder filled in from reference TRBV5-5 and TRBJ1-6): DAGVTQSPTHLIKTRGQQVTLRCSPISGHKSVSWYQQVLGQGPQFIFQYYEKEERGRGNFPDRFSARQFPNYSSELNVNALLLGDSALYLCATGQGPSPLHFGNGTRLTVT.